This TCR beta chain is drawn from a study of OX40 agonist ivuxolimab in advanced cancers. Study in general: Patients were dosed intravenously with ivuxolimab at 0.01 to 10 mg/kg every 2 weeks. Prior anti-PD-1, anti-PD-L1 or anti-CTLA-4 therapy did not bar entry, and less than 50% had some. Study results and caveats: Patients with a partial response at 0.1-3.0 mg/kg had among the lowest clonal expansion.

Clones were read by immunoSEQ multiplex PCR, and TCRdb kept only the in-frame ones, dropping some. This sample has approximately 28,000 clones, with 88% found just once. This CDR3 has 14 amino acids. Trimming took 3 bases from V and 3 from J, leaving 10 bases between them. CDR1 is MDHEN and CDR2 is SYDVKM in the germline V gene. A note on this clone: The antigen is not known. The identical CDR3 is also encoded by other nucleotide sequences in the sample.

J is TRBJ2-3 and V is TRBV28; D may be TRBD1 (5 bases). The material was CD4+ or CD8+ T cells sorted from blood, obtained in a trial of the OX40 agonist ivuxolimab. The sequence came from an adult with an advanced solid tumor such as melanoma, head and neck, liver or kidney cancer. This CDR3 is CASSFVAGTDTQYF. Written as DNA, the CDR3 is TGTGCCAGCAGTTTTGTGGCAGGGACAGATACGCAGTATTTT.